One sample yielded the 8 T cell receptor beta chains listed below, sequenced in a study of cytomegalovirus exposure and HLA in healthy donors. The PCR was carried out with 60 Vbeta primers and 13 Jbeta primers. Sequencing used immunoSEQ multiplex PCR; TCRdb keeps in-frame clones, though not all of them. The sample has some 180,000 clones, around 80% seen once. Sequencing was carried out using PBMCs. These receptors were obtained from a girl under 18 in good health and CMV-seropositive.

The V call is TRBV5-1, the J call TRBJ1-4; 9 nucleotides align to TRBD1. After removal of 3 bases from V and 3 bases from J, the junction contained 0 bases not matched to a gene. Germline-derived CDR1 and CDR2 are SGHRS and YFSETQ. CDR3 length: 14 residues. The CDR3 nucleotides are TGCGCCAGCAGCTGGACAGGGGCTAATGAAAAACTGTTTTTT. Translation gives CASSWTGANEKLFF.

Concerning this clone: Other DNA sequences in this sample translate to the same CDR3. The rearrangement joins TRBV29-1 to TRBJ1-1; 7 bases fit TRBD1. CDR3 length: 14 amino acids. Trimming took 6 bases from V and 7 from J; bases not matched to a gene: 14. Germline-derived CDR1 and CDR2 are SQVTM and ANQGSEA. The CDR3 DNA reads as TGCAGCGTACTATCGGGACAGATTAACCTTGAAGCTTTCTTT. It translates to CSVLSGQINLEAFF.

This chain connects TRBV15 to TRBJ2-1; TRBD1 matches 9 bases. Trimming cost V 3 bases and J 6 bases; bases outside gene matches: 9. CDR3 length equals 16 residues. The germline V gene has CDR1 LNHNV and CDR2 YYDKDF (reference sequence). The CDR3: CATSSIGTGFPNEQFF. As DNA, the CDR3 is TGTGCCACCAGCAGTATTGGGACAGGGTTTCCCAATGAGCAGTTCTTC. Using reference TRBV15 and TRBJ2-1 for the parts outside the CDR3, the full variable domain is DAMVIQNPRYQVTQFGKPVTLSCSQTLNHNVMYWYQQKSSQAPKLLFHYYDKDFNNEADTPDNFQSRRPNTSFCFLDIRSPGLGDTAMYLCATSSIGTGFPNEQFFGPGTRLTVL.

The table lists this clone with a few counts. This chain connects TRBV11-2 to TRBJ2-7; 8 positions match TRBD1. Trimming cost V 5 bases and J 2 bases; bases outside gene matches: 8. CDR1 and CDR2 from the germline V gene are SGHAT and FQNNGV. This CDR3 contains 15 residues. CDR3 coding DNA: TGTGCCAGCAGCCGTAATGGACAGGGAGCCTACGAGCAGTACTTC. Its protein is CASSRNGQGAYEQYF.

This clone occurred a few times. The chain combines TRBV6-5 with TRBJ2-7; a weak D match, TRBD2 (7 bases). There are 15 residues in the CDR3. The ends were cut back, 7 bases at V and 4 bases at J, with 20 bases in the middle. CDR1 and CDR2 (germline): MNHEY, SVGAGI. In DNA form, the CDR3 reads TGTGCCAGCAATCCTGGGGGGCGGGAGAGGTACGAGCAGTACTTC. Protein: CASNPGGRERYEQYF.

This chain joins TRBV6-6 and TRBJ2-7; 9 bases agree with TRBD1. The CDR3 contains 15 residues. V trimming: 0 bases; J trimming: 6 bases; junction bases outside the gene matches: 6. The germline gives CDR1 MNHNY, CDR2 SVGAGI (reference sequence). CDR3 coding DNA: TGTGCCAGCAGTTACTCGAAAGGGACAGGGAGCGAGCAGTACTTC. Protein: CASSYSKGTGSEQYF.

This clone was recorded once. The J gene is TRBJ2-3, the V gene TRBV10-3, with D possibly matching TRBD2 (5 bases). The V end was cut by 3 bases, the J end by 6 bases, with 7 bases between. The CDR3 runs 12 residues. Looked up from germline, CDR1 is ENHRY and CDR2 is SYGVKD. CDR3 sequence reads: CAISDWRDTQYF. In DNA, the CDR3 is TGTGCCATCAGTGATTGGAGGGATACGCAGTATTTT.

The V call is TRBV30, the J call TRBJ1-1; unclear D gene. The CDR3 covers 15 residues. The germline gives CDR1 GTSNPN, CDR2 SVGIG (reference sequence). V lost 0 bases and J 0 bases, leaving 11 bases between the germline ends. The CDR3: CAWSVYNYLNTEAFF. The CDR3, as DNA: TGTGCCTGGAGTGTATATAATTATCTGAACACTGAAGCTTTCTTT. Supplemented by reference TRBV30 and TRBJ1-1, the full variable domain reads SQTIHQWPATLVQPVGSPLSLECTVEGTSNPNLYWYRQAAGRGLQLLFYSVGIGQISSEVPQNLSASRPQDRQFILSSKKLLLSDSGFYLCAWSVYNYLNTEAFFGQGTRLTVV.